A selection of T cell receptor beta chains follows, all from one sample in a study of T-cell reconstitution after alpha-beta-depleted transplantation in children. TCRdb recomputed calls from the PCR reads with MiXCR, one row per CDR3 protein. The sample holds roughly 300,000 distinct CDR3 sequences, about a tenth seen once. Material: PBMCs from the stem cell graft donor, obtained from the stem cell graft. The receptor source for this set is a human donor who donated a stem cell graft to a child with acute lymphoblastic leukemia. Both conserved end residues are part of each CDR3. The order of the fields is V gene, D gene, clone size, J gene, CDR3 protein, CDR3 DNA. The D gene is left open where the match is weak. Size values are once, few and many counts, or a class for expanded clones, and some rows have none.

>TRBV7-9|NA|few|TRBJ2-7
CASSLDGRVHEQYF
TGTGCCAGCAGCTTAGACGGAAGGGTCCACGAGCAGTACTTC
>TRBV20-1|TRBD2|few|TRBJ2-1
CSAREGLGPYNEQFF
TGCAGTGCTAGAGAGGGACTAGGTCCCTACAATGAGCAGTTCTTC
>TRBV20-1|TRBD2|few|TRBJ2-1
CSAIRVAGGHDSYNEQFF
TGCAGTGCTATCAGGGTAGCGGGAGGCCATGACTCCTACAATGAGCAGTTCTTC
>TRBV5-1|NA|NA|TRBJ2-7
CASSLASGLSYEQYF
TGCGCCAGCAGCTTGGCCAGCGGGCTTTCCTACGAGCAGTACTTC
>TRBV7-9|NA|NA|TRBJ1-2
CASSTLLDRNYGYTF
TGTGCCAGCAGCACACTTCTCGACAGGAACTATGGCTACACCTTC
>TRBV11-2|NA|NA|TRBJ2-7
CASSFRGAYEQYF
TGTGCCAGCAGTTTCAGGGGAGCCTACGAGCAGTACTTC
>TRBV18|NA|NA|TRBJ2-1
CASSLDQDNEQFF
TGTGCCAGCTCACTAGACCAAGACAATGAGCAGTTCTTC
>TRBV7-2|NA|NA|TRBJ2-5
CASRPYTTQETQYF
TGTGCCAGCAGACCTTACACTACCCAAGAGACCCAGTACTTC
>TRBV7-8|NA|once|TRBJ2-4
CASSHRMRPGEDSQYF
TGTGCCAGCAGCCACCGCATGAGACCAGGGGAAGACAGTCAGTACTTC
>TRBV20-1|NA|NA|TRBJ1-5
CSASRESGPQHF
TGCAGTGCCTCAAGGGAAAGTGGGCCCCAGCATTTT
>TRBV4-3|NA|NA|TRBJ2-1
CASSQVGLFNEQFF
TGCGCCAGCAGCCAAGTAGGCCTTTTCAATGAGCAGTTCTTC
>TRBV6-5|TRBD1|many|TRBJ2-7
CASIPNRDSSYEQYF
TGTGCCAGCATCCCGAACCGGGACAGCTCCTACGAGCAGTACTTC
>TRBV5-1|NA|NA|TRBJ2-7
CASSLEGLAPQYF
TGCGCCAGCAGCTTGGAGGGACTCGCCCCGCAGTACTTC
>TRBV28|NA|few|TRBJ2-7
CASSLYVLSPTGAYF
TGTGCCAGCAGTTTATATGTGTTATCCCCAACGGGTGCGTACTTC
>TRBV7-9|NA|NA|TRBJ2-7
CASSLGASSSYEQYF
TGTGCCAGCAGCTTAGGGGCCTCGAGCTCCTACGAGCAGTACTTC
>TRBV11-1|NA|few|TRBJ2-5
CASSRGFRGDGPQETQYF
TGTGCCAGCAGCCGAGGGTTTAGGGGGGATGGCCCCCAAGAGACCCAGTACTTC
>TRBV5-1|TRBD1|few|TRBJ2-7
CASSLEPGQSYEQYF
TGCGCCAGCAGCTTGGAACCGGGACAGAGCTACGAGCAGTACTTC
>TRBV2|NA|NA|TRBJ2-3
CASKPRTSSTDTQYF
TGTGCCAGCAAACCCAGGACCTCTAGCACAGATACGCAGTATTTT
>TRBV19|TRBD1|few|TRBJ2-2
CASSIDHPTGSNTGELFF
TGTGCCAGTAGTATAGATCACCCGACAGGGTCGAACACCGGGGAGCTGTTTTTT
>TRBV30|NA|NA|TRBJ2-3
CAWNPPGQPGTQYF
TGTGCCTGGAACCCCCCAGGGCAGCCGGGTACGCAGTATTTT
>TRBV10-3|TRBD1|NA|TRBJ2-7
CAISGRDRAYEQYF
TGTGCCATCAGTGGAAGGGACAGGGCCTACGAGCAGTACTTC
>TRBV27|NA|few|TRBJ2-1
CASSYLGPLGNEQFF
TGTGCCAGCAGTTATCTGGGACCACTGGGCAATGAGCAGTTCTTC
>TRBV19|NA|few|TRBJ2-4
CASNGGAKNIQYF
TGTGCCAGTAATGGGGGAGCCAAAAACATTCAGTACTTC
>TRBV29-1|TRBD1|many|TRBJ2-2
CSVGTGDRELFF
TGCAGCGTTGGGACAGGGGACCGGGAGCTGTTTTTT
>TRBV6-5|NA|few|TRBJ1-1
CASSYRGAGVGNTEAFF
TGTGCCAGCAGTTACCGGGGGGCAGGGGTTGGGAACACTGAAGCTTTCTTT
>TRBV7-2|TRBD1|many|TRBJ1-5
CASSRQGGSNQPQHF
TGTGCCAGCAGCCGACAGGGGGGATCGAATCAGCCCCAGCATTTT
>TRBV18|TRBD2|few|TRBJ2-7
CASSQGLPYEQYF
TGTGCCAGCTCACAGGGACTACCCTACGAGCAGTACTTC
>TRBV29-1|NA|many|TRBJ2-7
CSVTRSRNSYEQYF
TGCAGCGTCACTAGGTCCCGAAACTCCTACGAGCAGTACTTC
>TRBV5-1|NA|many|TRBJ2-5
CASSHQGHQETQYF
TGCGCCAGCAGCCATCAGGGGCACCAAGAGACCCAGTACTTC
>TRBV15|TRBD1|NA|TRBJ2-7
CATSLDRGHFYEQYF
TGTGCCACCAGCCTCGATAGGGGGCATTTCTACGAGCAGTACTTC
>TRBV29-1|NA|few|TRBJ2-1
CSVRLSEQFF
TGCAGCGTCAGGTTATCTGAGCAGTTCTTC
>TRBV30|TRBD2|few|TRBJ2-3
CAWSVRAGRLVDGTDTQYF
TGTGCCTGGAGTGTACGAGCGGGAAGGCTTGTGGATGGCACAGATACGCAGTATTTT
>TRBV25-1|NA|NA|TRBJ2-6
CASSVLTSGANVLTF
TGTGCCAGCAGTGTATTGACGTCTGGGGCCAACGTCCTGACTTTC
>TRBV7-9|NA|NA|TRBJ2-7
CASSQWGRSSYEQYF
TGTGCCAGCAGCCAATGGGGGCGCAGCTCCTACGAGCAGTACTTC
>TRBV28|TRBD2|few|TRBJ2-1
CASSQLAGGPHNEQFF
TGTGCCAGCAGTCAACTAGCGGGAGGGCCTCACAATGAGCAGTTCTTC
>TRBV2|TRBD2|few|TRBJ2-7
CASTVPGTSGRRAYEQYF
TGTGCCAGCACTGTCCCTGGGACTAGCGGGAGACGGGCCTACGAGCAGTACTTC
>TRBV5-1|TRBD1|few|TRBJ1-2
CASSPTGGGRPYGYTF
TGCGCCAGCAGCCCGACAGGGGGGGGACGGCCCTATGGCTACACCTTC
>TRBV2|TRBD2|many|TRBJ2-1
CASRGSSGRAFKEQFF
TGTGCCAGCAGAGGATCTAGCGGGAGGGCCTTTAAGGAGCAGTTCTTC
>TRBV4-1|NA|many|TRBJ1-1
CASSQDFSNTEAFF
TGCGCCAGCAGCCAAGATTTTTCGAACACTGAAGCTTTCTTT
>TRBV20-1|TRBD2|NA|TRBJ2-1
CCWARAGGSSDEQFF
TGCTGCTGGGCCAGAGCGGGAGGATCCTCCGATGAGCAGTTCTTC
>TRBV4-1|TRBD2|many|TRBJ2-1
CASSQDAGGLNNEQFF
TGCGCCAGCAGCCAAGATGCGGGAGGGCTTAATAATGAGCAGTTCTTC
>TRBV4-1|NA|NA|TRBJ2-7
CASSQSDRLWGYEQYF
TGCGCCAGCAGCCAGTCCGACCGGCTTTGGGGCTACGAGCAGTACTTC
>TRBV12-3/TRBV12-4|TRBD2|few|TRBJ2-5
CASSYSGKETQYF
TGTGCCAGCAGTTATAGCGGGAAAGAGACCCAGTACTTC
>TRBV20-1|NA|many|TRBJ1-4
CSAPRDTDEKLFF
TGCAGTGCTCCCCGGGACACCGATGAAAAACTGTTTTTT
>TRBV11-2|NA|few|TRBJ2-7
CASSLDRYGRAYEQYF
TGTGCCAGCAGCTTAGATCGGTATGGCAGAGCCTACGAGCAGTACTTC
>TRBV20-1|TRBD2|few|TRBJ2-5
CSAFGLAGEETQYF
TGCAGTGCTTTCGGACTAGCGGGAGAAGAGACCCAGTACTTC
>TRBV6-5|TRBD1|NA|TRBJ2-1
CASSFSQGIYNEQFF
TGTGCCAGCAGTTTCTCACAGGGGATCTACAATGAGCAGTTCTTC
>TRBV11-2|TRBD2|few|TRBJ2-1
CASSLVTGLAGRLSYNEQFF
TGTGCCAGCAGCTTAGTTACTGGACTAGCGGGACGTTTATCCTACAATGAGCAGTTCTTC
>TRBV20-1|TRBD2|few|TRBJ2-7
CSARDRLTSGSPYEQYF
TGCAGTGCTAGAGATAGGTTGACTAGCGGGAGTCCCTACGAGCAGTACTTC
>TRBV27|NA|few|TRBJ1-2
CASRGAGSPYGYTF
TGTGCCAGCAGGGGGGCAGGGTCCCCCTATGGCTACACCTTC
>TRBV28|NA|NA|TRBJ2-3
CASRRSRRGSVTDTQYF
TGTGCCAGCCGGAGAAGTCGAAGGGGGTCGGTCACAGATACGCAGTATTTT
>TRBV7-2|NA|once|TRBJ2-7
CASSPLIGTVTYEQYF
TGTGCCAGCAGCCCCCTTATAGGGACGGTGACCTACGAGCAGTACTTC
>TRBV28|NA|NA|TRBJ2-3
CASSLPGRGTDTQYF
TGTGCCAGCAGTTTGCCCGGGAGAGGGACAGATACGCAGTATTTT
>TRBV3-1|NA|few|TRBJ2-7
CASSQGRVSHEQYF
TGTGCCAGCAGCCAAGGGAGGGTTTCCCACGAGCAGTACTTC
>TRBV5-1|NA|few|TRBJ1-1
CASSLRTLNTEAFF
TGCGCCAGCAGCTTGAGGACTTTGAACACTGAAGCTTTCTTT
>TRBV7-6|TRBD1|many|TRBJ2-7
CASSQGQGFSYEQYF
TGTGCCAGCAGCCAGGGACAGGGGTTTTCCTACGAGCAGTACTTC
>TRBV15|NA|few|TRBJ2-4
CATSRDMVGKNIQYF
TGTGCCACCAGCAGAGATATGGTGGGCAAAAACATTCAGTACTTC
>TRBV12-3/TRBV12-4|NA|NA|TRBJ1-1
CASSPLQGPNTEAFF
TGTGCCAGCAGCCCTTTACAGGGTCCAAACACTGAAGCTTTCTTT
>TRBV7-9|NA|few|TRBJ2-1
CASSLANGVNEQFF
TGTGCCAGCAGCTTAGCCAATGGAGTAAATGAGCAGTTCTTC